Described below is a single T cell receptor beta chain sequence and its context. What it binds is unknown. Time point here: patch test 1, 2 weeks after DPC sensitization. The treatment here: therapeutic diphenylcyclopropenone sensitization with weekly scalp DPC. The V gene lost 0 bases and the J gene lost 3 bases, with 12 bases spanning the gap. This CDR3 has 15 residues. Per the germline V gene, CDR1 is GTSNPN and CDR2 is SVGIG (reference sequence). The entry originates in a study of human T cells and chemical hapten exposure. The study's findings and limits: Against controls, expanded TCRs gave rise to significantly more large CDR3 similarity clusters.

During construction of the library, unique molecular identifiers were attached to individual cDNA molecules for quantitative, reproducible TCR counting. TCRdb re-called the RACE reads with MiXCR, one entry per CDR3 protein. The sample records approximately 400,000 distinct CDR3 sequences, about 4.8% being singletons. The source of this sequence is a woman between 45 and 60 years old with alopecia areata. Some clones in this sample may be carry-over from other donors' samples. Sequencing used whole blood, obtained in connection with sensitization to the hapten diphenylcyclopropenone (DPC). V gene TRBV30 combines with J gene TRBJ2-4, with D maybe TRBD2 (7 bases). The chain's CDR3 is CAWSVRGGGKNIQYF. The CDR3 coding sequence is TGTGCCTGGAGTGTAAGGGGGGGCGGCAAAAACATTCAGTACTTC.